This T cell receptor beta chain was identified in a study of blood T cell repertoires in COVID-19. Overall study: Whether acute or convalescent, the COVID-19 samples came from the United States, Italy and Spain. PBMCs, B-cell-depleted T cells, or T cells were the source of the cDNA or gDNA that made up the material.

The germline gives CDR1 SGHTA, CDR2 FQGNSA. V lost 7 bases and J lost 0, with 11 bases in between. The CDR3 spans 14 residues. In the original workflow: Amplified reference gene primers provided the basis for estimating nucleated cell counts. Some clones are missing from TCRdb's copy, which holds only in-frame ones; the method was immunoSEQ multiplex PCR. V and J calls plus clone size are reproduced from that table; the DNA served to infer D and trimming. The repertoire consists of about 87,000 clones, with less than 80% occurring once and the leading ten covering 4% to 5.5%. The source of this sequence is a woman aged 50 to 60 with acute or convalescent COVID-19. The chain joins TRBV7-2 to TRBJ2-3, with TRBD2 as a possible D gene (5 bases). Sequencing was done on a sample of peripheral blood. The CDR3 DNA reads as TGTGCCAGCAAATGGACTCTGAGCACAGATACGCAGTATTTT. It specifies CASKWTLSTDTQYF.